This record concerns one T cell receptor beta chain sequence. Its antigen is still unknown. Assay: immunoSEQ multiplex PCR; the TCRdb copy retains only in-frame clones and omits some. This sample yields under 100,000 clones, of which just under 95% are seen a single time; about 1.1% belongs to the top ten. These data are taken from a study of graft-versus-host responses after intestinal transplantation. On the study more broadly: Those transplanted obtained multivisceral, liver-intestinal, or isolated intestinal grafts. Induction with anti-thymocyte globulin, then tacrolimus and steroids for roughly 3 years, was given to all recipients. Study results and limitations: The recipient marrow held GvH clones, and some of them showed up first in ileum or blood. Association was observed between peak circulating GvH clone levels and early post-transplant HvG declines.

This CDR3 spans 11 amino acids. CDR1 is SGHNT and CDR2 is YENEEA in the germline V gene. The sequencing here drew on unstimulated CD8+ T cells sorted from spleen or lymph node cells, taken before transplant. This chain uses TRBV11-3 with TRBJ2-5; D call uncertain. TRBJ2-7 matches the DNA end more closely, so the J call is doubtful. The sequence came from a human donor who was the organ donor for an intestinal transplant. Written as DNA, the CDR3 is TGTGCCAGCAGCTGGAACTACGAGCAGTACTTC. It is translated as CASSWNYEQYF.